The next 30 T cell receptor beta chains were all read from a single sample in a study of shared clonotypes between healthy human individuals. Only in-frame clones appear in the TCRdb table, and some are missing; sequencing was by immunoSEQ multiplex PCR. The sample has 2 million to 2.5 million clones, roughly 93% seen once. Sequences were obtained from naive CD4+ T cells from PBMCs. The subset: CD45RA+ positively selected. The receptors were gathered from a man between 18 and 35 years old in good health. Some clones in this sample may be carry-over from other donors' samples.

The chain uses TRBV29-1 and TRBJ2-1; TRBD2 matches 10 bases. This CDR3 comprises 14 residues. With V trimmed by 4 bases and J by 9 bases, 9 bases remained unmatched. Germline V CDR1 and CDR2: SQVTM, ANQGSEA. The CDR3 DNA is TGCAGCGTTGGGCTGCTAGCGGGAGAGGGTGAGCAGTTCTTC. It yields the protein CSVGLLAGEGEQFF.

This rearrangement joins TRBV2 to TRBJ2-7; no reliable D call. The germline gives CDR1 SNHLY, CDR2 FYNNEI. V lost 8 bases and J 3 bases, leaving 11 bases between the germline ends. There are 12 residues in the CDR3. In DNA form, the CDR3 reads TGTGCCAGCGACGGATACTACTACGAGCAGTACTTC. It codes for CASDGYYYEQYF. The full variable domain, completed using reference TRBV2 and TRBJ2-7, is EPEVTQTPSHQVTQMGQEVILRCVPISNHLYFYWYRQILGQKVEFLVSFYNNEISEKSEIFDDQFSVERPDGSNFTLKIRSTKLEDSAMYFCASDGYYYEQYFGPGTRLTVT.

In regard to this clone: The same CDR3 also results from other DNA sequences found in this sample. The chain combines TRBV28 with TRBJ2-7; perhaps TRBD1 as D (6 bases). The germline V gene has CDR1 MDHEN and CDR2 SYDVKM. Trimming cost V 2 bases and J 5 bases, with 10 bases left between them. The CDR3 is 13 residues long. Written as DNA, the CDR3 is TGTGCCAGCAGTTTACCTACAGGGAACGAGCAGTACTTC. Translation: CASSLPTGNEQYF.

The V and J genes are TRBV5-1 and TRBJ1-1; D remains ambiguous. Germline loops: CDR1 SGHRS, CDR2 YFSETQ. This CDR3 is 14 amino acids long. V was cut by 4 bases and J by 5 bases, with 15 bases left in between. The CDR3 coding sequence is TGCGCCAGCAGCCCGGACGTTCGGGCAACTGAAGCTTTCTTT. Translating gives CASSPDVRATEAFF.

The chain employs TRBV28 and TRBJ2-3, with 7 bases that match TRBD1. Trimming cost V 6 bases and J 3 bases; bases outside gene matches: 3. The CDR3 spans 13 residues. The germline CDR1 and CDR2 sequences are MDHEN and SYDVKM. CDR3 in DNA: TGTGCCAGCAGGAAGACAGGGACAGATACGCAGTATTTT. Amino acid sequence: CASRKTGTDTQYF. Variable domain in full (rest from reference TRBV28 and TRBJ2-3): DVKVTQSSRYLVKRTGEKVFLECVQDMDHENMFWYRQDPGLGLRLIYFSYDVKMKEKGDIPEGYSVSREKKERFSLILESASTNQTSMYLCASRKTGTDTQYFGPGTRLTVL.

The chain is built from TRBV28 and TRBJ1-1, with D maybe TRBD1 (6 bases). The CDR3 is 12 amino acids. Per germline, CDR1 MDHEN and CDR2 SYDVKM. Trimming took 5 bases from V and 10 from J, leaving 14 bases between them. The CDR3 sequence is CASSHRGAGAFF. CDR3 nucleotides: TGTGCCAGCAGTCACCGGGGGGCCGGAGCTTTCTTT.

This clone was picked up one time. The CDR3 protein is CASLRSLLRGQFYNEQFF. The CDR3 nucleotides read TGTGCCAGCCTCCGGTCGCTTTTGAGGGGGCAATTCTACAATGAGCAGTTCTTC. The chain uses TRBV28 and TRBJ2-1, with 7 bases that match TRBD1. The CDR3 loop spans 18 amino acids. Germline V gene lookup returns CDR1 MDHEN and CDR2 SYDVKM. V trimming: 8 bases; J trimming: 3 bases; junction bases outside the gene matches: 19.

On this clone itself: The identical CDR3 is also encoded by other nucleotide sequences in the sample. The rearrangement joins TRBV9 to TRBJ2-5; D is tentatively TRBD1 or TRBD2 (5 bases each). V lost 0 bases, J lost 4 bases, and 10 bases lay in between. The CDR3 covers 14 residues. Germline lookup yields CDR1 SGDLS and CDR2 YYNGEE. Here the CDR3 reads CASSVGVGGETQYF. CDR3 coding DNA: TGTGCCAGCAGCGTAGGGGTTGGGGGAGAGACCCAGTACTTC.

The CDR3 region has the DNA TGTGCCAGCTCACCGCCGGGACTAGGTTCATACAATGAGCAGTTCTTC. This gives the protein CASSPPGLGSYNEQFF. The J gene is TRBJ2-1, the V gene TRBV18; TRBD2 matches at 8 bases. Per germline, CDR1 KGHSH and CDR2 LQKENI. This CDR3 region has 16 residues. The V and J ends lost 3 bases and 4 bases, in that order; junction bases with no gene match: 8.

This chain's CDR3 is CASTGGLANVLTF. The CDR3 DNA reads TGTGCCAGCACAGGAGGTTTGGCCAACGTCCTGACTTTC. The chain joins TRBV6-1 to TRBJ2-6, with a weak D call TRBD2 (5 bases). The CDR3 totals 13 residues. The germline V gene encodes CDR1 MNHNS and CDR2 SASEGT. V was cut by 7 bases and J by 6 bases, with 10 bases left in between.

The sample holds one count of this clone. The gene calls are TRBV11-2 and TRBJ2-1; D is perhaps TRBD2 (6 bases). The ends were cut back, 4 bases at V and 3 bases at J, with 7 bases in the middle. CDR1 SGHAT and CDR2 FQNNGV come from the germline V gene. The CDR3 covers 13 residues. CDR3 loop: CASSWTNYNEQFF. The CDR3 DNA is TGTGCCAGCAGCTGGACTAACTACAATGAGCAGTTCTTC.

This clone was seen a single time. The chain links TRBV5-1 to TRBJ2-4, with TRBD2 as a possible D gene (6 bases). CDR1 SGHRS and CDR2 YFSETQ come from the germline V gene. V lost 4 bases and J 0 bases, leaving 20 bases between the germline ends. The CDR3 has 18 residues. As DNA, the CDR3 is TGCGCCAGCAGCCCCTGGGCGGGTCTCGGGAGAGCCAAAAACATTCAGTACTTC. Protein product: CASSPWAGLGRAKNIQYF.

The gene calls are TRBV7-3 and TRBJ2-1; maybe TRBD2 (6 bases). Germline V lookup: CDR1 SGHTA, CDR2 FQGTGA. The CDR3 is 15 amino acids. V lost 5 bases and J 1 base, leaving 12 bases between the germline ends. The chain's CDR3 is CASSPGVVSYNEQFF. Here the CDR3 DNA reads TGTGCCAGCAGCCCGGGGGTCGTTTCCTACAATGAGCAGTTCTTC.

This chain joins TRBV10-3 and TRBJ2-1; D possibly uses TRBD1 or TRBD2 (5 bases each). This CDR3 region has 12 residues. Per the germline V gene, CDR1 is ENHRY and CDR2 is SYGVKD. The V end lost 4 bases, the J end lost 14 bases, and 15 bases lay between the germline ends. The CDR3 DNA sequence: TGTGCCATCAGTGCCCCGGGACCGCCGGAGTTCTTC. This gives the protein CAISAPGPPEFF.

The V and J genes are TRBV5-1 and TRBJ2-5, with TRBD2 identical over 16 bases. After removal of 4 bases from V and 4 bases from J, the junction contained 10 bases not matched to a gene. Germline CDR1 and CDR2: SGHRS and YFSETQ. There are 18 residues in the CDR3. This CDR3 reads CASSQNPGLAGGRETQYF. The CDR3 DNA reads TGCGCCAGCAGCCAGAACCCGGGACTAGCGGGAGGGAGAGAGACCCAGTACTTC.

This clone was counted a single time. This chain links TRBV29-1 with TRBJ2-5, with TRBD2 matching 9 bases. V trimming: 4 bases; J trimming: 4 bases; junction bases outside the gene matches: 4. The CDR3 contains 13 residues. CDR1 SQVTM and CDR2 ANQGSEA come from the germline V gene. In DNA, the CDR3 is TGCAGCGTTGTGACTAGCGGCGGAGAGACCCAGTACTTC. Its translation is CSVVTSGGETQYF.

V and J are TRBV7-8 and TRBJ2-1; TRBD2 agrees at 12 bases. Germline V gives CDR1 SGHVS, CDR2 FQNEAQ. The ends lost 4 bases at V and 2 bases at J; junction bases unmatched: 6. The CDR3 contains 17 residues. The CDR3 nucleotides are TGTGCCAGCAGCTCGACTAGCGGGAGAGGAACCTACAATGAGCAGTTCTTC. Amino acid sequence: CASSSTSGRGTYNEQFF.

CDR3 DNA: TGCGCCAGCAGCTTGCAATCCGGGTCTTTTACCGGGGAGCTGTTTTTT. Its protein is CASSLQSGSFTGELFF. This chain uses TRBV5-1 with TRBJ2-2, with D unresolved. The germline CDR1 and CDR2 sequences are SGHRS and YFSETQ. The V end lost 1 base, the J end lost 5 bases, and 15 bases lay between the germline ends. There are 16 residues in the CDR3.

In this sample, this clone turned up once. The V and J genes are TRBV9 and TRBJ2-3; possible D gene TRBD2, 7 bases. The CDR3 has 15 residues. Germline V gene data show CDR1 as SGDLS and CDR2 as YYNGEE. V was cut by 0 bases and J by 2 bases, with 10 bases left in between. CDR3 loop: CASSVVGGPTDTQYF. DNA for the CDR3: TGTGCCAGCAGCGTAGTGGGGGGGCCCACAGATACGCAGTATTTT.

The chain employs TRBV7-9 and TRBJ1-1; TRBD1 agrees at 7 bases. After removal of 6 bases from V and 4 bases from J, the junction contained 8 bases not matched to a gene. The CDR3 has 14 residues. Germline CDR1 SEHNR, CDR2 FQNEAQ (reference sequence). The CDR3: CASRKDRVTTEAFF. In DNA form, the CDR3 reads TGTGCCAGCAGGAAAGACAGGGTTACCACTGAAGCTTTCTTT.

The DNA of the CDR3 is TGTGCCAGCAGCTGGGGCCTGGGGAGCAATCAGCCCCAGCATTTT. The encoded protein is CASSWGLGSNQPQHF. The chain employs TRBV6-1 and TRBJ1-5, with D possibly being TRBD1 (5 bases). Deletions cut 6 bases from V and 1 base from J, with 13 bases between. CDR3 length equals 15 residues. The germline V gene encodes CDR1 MNHNS and CDR2 SASEGT.

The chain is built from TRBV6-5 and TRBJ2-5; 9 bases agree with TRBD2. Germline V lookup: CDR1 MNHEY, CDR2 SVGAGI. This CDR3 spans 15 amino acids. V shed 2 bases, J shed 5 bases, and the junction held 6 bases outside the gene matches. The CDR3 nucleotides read TGTGCCAGCAGTTACCTCAGCGCGGGGGGGGAGACCCAGTACTTC. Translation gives CASSYLSAGGETQYF.

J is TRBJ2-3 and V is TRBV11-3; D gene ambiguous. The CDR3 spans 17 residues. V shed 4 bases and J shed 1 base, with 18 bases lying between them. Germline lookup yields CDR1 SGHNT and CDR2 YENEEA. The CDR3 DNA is TGTGCCAGCAGCTCCTCGGTGGGCAGTGTGGGCACAGATACGCAGTATTTT. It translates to CASSSSVGSVGTDTQYF.

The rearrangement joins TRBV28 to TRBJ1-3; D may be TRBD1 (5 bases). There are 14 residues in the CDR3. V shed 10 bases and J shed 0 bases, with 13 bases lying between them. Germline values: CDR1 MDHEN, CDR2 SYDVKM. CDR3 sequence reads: CATSDSFSGNTIYF. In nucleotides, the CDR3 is TGTGCCACCTCAGACAGCTTCTCTGGAAACACCATATATTTT.

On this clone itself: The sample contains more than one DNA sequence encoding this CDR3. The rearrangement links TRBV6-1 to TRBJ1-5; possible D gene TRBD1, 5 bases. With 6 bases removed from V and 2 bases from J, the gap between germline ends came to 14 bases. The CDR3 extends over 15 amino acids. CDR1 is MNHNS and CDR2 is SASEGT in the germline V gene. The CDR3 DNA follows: TGTGCCAGCAGCGGTCGGGCGGGGCGCAATCAGCCCCAGCATTTT. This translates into CASSGRAGRNQPQHF.

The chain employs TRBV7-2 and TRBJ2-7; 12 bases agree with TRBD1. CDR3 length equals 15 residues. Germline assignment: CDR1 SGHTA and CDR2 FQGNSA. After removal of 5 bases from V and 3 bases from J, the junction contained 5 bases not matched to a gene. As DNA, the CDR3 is TGTGCCAGCAGCCCCGGGACAGGGGGCTTCTACGAGCAGTACTTC. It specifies CASSPGTGGFYEQYF.

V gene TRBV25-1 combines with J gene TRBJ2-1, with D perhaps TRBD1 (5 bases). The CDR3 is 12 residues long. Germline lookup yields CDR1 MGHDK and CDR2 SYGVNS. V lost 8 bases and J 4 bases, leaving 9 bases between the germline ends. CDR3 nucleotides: TGTGCCAGCGCAACAGGATACAATGAGCAGTTCTTC. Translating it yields CASATGYNEQFF.

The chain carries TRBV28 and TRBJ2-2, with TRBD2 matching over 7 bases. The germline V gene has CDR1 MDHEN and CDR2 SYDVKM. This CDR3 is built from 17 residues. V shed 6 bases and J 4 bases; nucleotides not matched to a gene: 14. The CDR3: CASRPTTWAGATGELFF. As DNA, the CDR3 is TGTGCCAGCAGACCTACTACATGGGCGGGAGCCACCGGGGAGCTGTTTTTT.

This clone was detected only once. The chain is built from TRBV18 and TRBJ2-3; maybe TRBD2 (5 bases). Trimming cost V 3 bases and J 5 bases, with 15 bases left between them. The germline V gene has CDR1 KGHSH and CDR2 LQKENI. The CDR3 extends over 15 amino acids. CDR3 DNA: TGTGCCAGCTCACCCGGAGGCCTCAAGGAAGATACGCAGTATTTT. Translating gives CASSPGGLKEDTQYF. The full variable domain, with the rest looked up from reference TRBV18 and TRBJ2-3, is NAGVMQNPRHLVRRRGQEARLRCSPMKGHSHVYWYRQLPEEGLKFMVYLQKENIIDESGMPKERFSAEFPKEGPSILRIQQVVRGDSAAYFCASSPGGLKEDTQYFGPGTRLTVL.

CDR3 residues: CASSFGSEAFF. For the CDR3, the DNA is TGTGCCAGCAGCTTCGGCAGTGAAGCTTTCTTT. The chain uses TRBV5-4 and TRBJ1-1; D gene uncertain. The germline V gene encodes CDR1 SGHNT and CDR2 YYREEE (reference sequence). Deletions cut 2 bases from V and 7 bases from J, with 6 bases between. CDR3 length: 11 residues.